The T cell receptor beta chain under discussion was sequenced for a study of a mutant IDH1 vaccine in newly diagnosed glioma. The method was immunoSEQ multiplex PCR; TCRdb's version includes in-frame clones alone and lacks a portion of them. The sample lists about 64,000 clones; roughly 84% were seen once. This clone ranks as large (0.1 to 1%). Its antigen is not identified. The sample's time point: week 11, during vaccination. With topical imiquimod, each dose of the vaccine consisted of 300 ug of mutant IDH1 20-mer peptide. Germline V gene data show CDR1 as MNHEY and CDR2 as SMNVEV (reference sequence). This CDR3 region has 14 residues. Trimming removed 6 bases at V and 2 bases at J, with 10 bases between.

J is TRBJ2-2 and V is TRBV27; D unresolved. The sample was PBMCs, taken from a glioma patient whose treatment included an IDH1 peptide vaccine. This TCR was recovered from a woman between 45 and 60 years old with glioma. CDR3 in amino acids: CASSLFSNTGELFF. In nucleotides, the CDR3 is TGTGCCAGCAGCTTGTTTTCAAACACCGGGGAGCTGTTTTTT.